The rows below give T cell receptor beta chains drawn from one sample of a study of regulatory T cells in long-lasting Graves disease. TCRdb recomputed calls from the multiplex PCR reads with MiXCR, one row per CDR3 protein. This sample has about 400,000 distinct CDR3 sequences, with approximately 15% found just once. The same data also contributed to another study, on T cells in Graves' hyperthyroidism and ophthalmopathy.

The material sequenced was peripheral blood mononuclear cells (PBMCs), taken at new diagnosis, from a patient treated with antithyroid drugs. All receptors derive from a woman between 35 and 50 years old with Graves disease. The CDR3 runs from the conserved cysteine through the conserved F or W. The order of the fields is CDR3 DNA, CDR3 protein, clone size, J gene, D gene, V gene. D genes are given only for firm matches. The listing skips clone size in some rows; elsewhere it reads once, few, many or a size class.

TGTGCCAGCAGCATCTCCGGGACAGGGTACGAAAGCTTC	CASSISGTGYESF	many	TRBJ2-7	TRBD1	TRBV7-8
TGTGCCAGCAGTGAAGGGAGAGGGGGAAGGGGCCTTCAGCCCCAGCATTTT	CASSEGRGGRGLQPQHF	.	TRBJ1-5	.	TRBV2
TGTGCCAGTAGTATAGCAGGGGGCGCCTCAGATACGCAGTATTTT	CASSIAGGASDTQYF	many	TRBJ2-3	TRBD1	TRBV19
TGTGCCAGCAGCTACAGCAGATCGAACACCGGGGAGCTGTTTTTT	CASSYSRSNTGELFF	many	TRBJ2-2	.	TRBV7-6
TGTGCCACCAGCAGAGATGTACTAGCGGGCAGCGAAGAGACCCAGTACTTC	CATSRDVLAGSEETQYF	many	TRBJ2-5	TRBD2	TRBV15
TGTGCCAGTAGTCCTCTTGACGCCTACGAGCAGTACTTC	CASSPLDAYEQYF	few	TRBJ2-7	.	TRBV19
TGTGCCAGCAGCCAATCCGACCAAACCTTTTACAATGAGCAGTTCTTC	CASSQSDQTFYNEQFF	many	TRBJ2-1	.	TRBV3-1
TGCAGCGTTAACAGGGACGCGAACACCGGGGAGCTGTTTTTT	CSVNRDANTGELFF	few	TRBJ2-2	.	TRBV29-1
TGTGCCGGGGGACGGACCTACAATGAGCAGTTCTTC	CAGGRTYNEQFF	many	TRBJ2-1	.	TRBV12-3/TRBV12-4
TGCGCCAGCAGCTTTCGGGACGCCGCGGATACGCAGTATTTT	CASSFRDAADTQYF	many	TRBJ2-3	.	TRBV5-1
TGTGCTAGTGGCCGATTTACAGGGGGTTCTGGAAACACCATATATTTT	CASGRFTGGSGNTIYF	few	TRBJ1-3	TRBD1	TRBV12-5
TGTGCCAGCAGTTCGTGGGACACACCCAGGACCCAGTACTTC	CASSSWDTPRTQYF	many	TRBJ2-5	.	TRBV6-2/TRBV6-3
TGTGCCAGCAGCCAAGTTTCCCATAATTCACCCCTCCACTTT	CASSQVSHNSPLHF	.	TRBJ1-6	.	TRBV3-1
TGTGCCAGCAGCTGGGAGACAGGGGTTCATGAGCAGTTCTTC	CASSWETGVHEQFF	many	TRBJ2-1	TRBD1	TRBV7-2
TGTGCCAGCAGCTTGATTATGTTGAACACCGGGGAGCTGTTTTTT	CASSLIMLNTGELFF	many	TRBJ2-2	.	TRBV7-2
TGTGCCAGCCTCTCACCACATACCAGCACAGATACGCAGTATTTT	CASLSPHTSTDTQYF	.	TRBJ2-3	.	TRBV28
TGTGCCAGCAGTGAGATAGGGGGCAGTACCGGGGAGCTGTTTTTT	CASSEIGGSTGELFF	few	TRBJ2-2	TRBD1	TRBV6-1
TGTGCCAGCAGTCCTCGGACTAGCGGGAGGCCCAACTACGAGCAGTACTTC	CASSPRTSGRPNYEQYF	many	TRBJ2-7	TRBD2	TRBV12-3/TRBV12-4
TGTGCCAGCTCACCACTCGACAGCCCCTACAATGAGCAGTTCTTC	CASSPLDSPYNEQFF	many	TRBJ2-1	.	TRBV18
TGTGCCAGCAGGGTGCGGGCGGGAGGTTTGGATGAGCAGTTCTTC	CASRVRAGGLDEQFF	many	TRBJ2-1	TRBD2	TRBV12-3/TRBV12-4
TGTGCCAGCAGCTCTTGGACTAGCGCCAACACAGATACGCAGTATTTT	CASSSWTSANTDTQYF	many	TRBJ2-3	TRBD2	TRBV11-3
TGTGCCAGCAGCTTGGTGAAGACAGGGGGCGGATCACCCCTCCACTTT	CASSLVKTGGGSPLHF	.	TRBJ1-6	TRBD1	TRBV5-6
TGTGCCAGCAGTTCCTTTGGGGCTAGCGGGAGTGCCACAGATACGCAGTATTTT	CASSSFGASGSATDTQYF	.	TRBJ2-3	TRBD2	TRBV12-3/TRBV12-4
TGTGCCAGCAGTTTACACACCGAGGCGGATGAGCAGTTCTTC	CASSLHTEADEQFF	many	TRBJ2-1	.	TRBV28
TGTGCCACCGGACGGCACTCTGGAAACACCATATATTTT	CATGRHSGNTIYF	.	TRBJ1-3	.	TRBV15
TGCGCCAGCAGCCAATTAAACCGGGACAGATCCTACGAGCAGTACTTC	CASSQLNRDRSYEQYF	.	TRBJ2-7	TRBD1	TRBV4-1
TGTGCCAGCAGCTCGACAGGGACAGAGACCCAGTACTTC	CASSSTGTETQYF	.	TRBJ2-5	TRBD1	TRBV13
TGCAGTGCTAGAGATGGAGTAGCGCGCCAAGAGACCCAGTACTTC	CSARDGVARQETQYF	many	TRBJ2-5	.	TRBV20-1
TGTGCCACCCAACCCGGGACAGGGATCGACACTGAAGCTTTCTTT	CATQPGTGIDTEAFF	many	TRBJ1-1	TRBD1	TRBV7-6
TGTGCCAGCAGTCCGCGGACAGGGGAAGGTGGTATGGACTTC	CASSPRTGEGGMDF	many	TRBJ2-4	TRBD1	TRBV28
TGTGCCACCGGAACCGGGACGGGGGCCTGGGCCCAGTACTTC	CATGTGTGAWAQYF	many	TRBJ2-5	.	TRBV27
TGTGCCAGCAGCTTAGATAGCGGGAGGTTATATTTT	CASSLDSGRLYF	.	TRBJ2-3	TRBD2	TRBV7-9
TGTGCCAGCAGCTTTAAAGCAGGGCCCAACTATGGCTACACCTTC	CASSFKAGPNYGYTF	.	TRBJ1-2	.	TRBV7-2
TGTGCCAGCAGCCCCTGGACAGGGGGTCCCCGCAATGAGCAGTTCTTC	CASSPWTGGPRNEQFF	many	TRBJ2-1	TRBD1	TRBV3-1
TGTGCCAGCAGTGAACTCCTAGGTTCGAACACCGGGGAGCTGTTTTTT	CASSELLGSNTGELFF	many	TRBJ2-2	.	TRBV2
TGCAGTGCTGCCGGGACAGGGATCTACAATGAGCAGTTCTTC	CSAAGTGIYNEQFF	many	TRBJ2-1	TRBD1	TRBV20-1
TGTGCCAGCACCAAGCAGGTGCGGGGATTGAGCACTGAAGCTTTCTTT	CASTKQVRGLSTEAFF	.	TRBJ1-1	.	TRBV6-2/TRBV6-3
TGTGCCAGCAGCCCTGGAGGGTCCCCCTACAATGAGCAGTTCTTC	CASSPGGSPYNEQFF	many	TRBJ2-1	.	TRBV2
TGTGCCAGCAGCCCGACAGGAGTCCGGGGCCCCTACGAGCAGTACTTC	CASSPTGVRGPYEQYF	many	TRBJ2-7	.	TRBV28
TGTGCCAGCAGTTTGAAAAGGGGGCCGTGGAGGCCCATAGCCAAAAACATTCAGTACTTC	CASSLKRGPWRPIAKNIQYF	many	TRBJ2-4	TRBD1	TRBV28
TGTGCCAGCAGCAGGGCTAACTATGGCTACACCTTC	CASSRANYGYTF	many	TRBJ1-2	.	TRBV11-1
TGTGCCAGCAGTCCAGACAGGGGGCTCGCGGAGACCCAGTACTTC	CASSPDRGLAETQYF	many	TRBJ2-5	TRBD1	TRBV2
TGTGCCAGCAGCGTAGCAGGGTGGATTGACTCACCCCTCCACTTT	CASSVAGWIDSPLHF	many	TRBJ1-6	.	TRBV9
TGTGCCAGCAGTCTTGGACAGACCAGTGGTACTGAAGCTTTCTTT	CASSLGQTSGTEAFF	.	TRBJ1-1	.	TRBV12-3/TRBV12-4
TGTGCCAGCAGTTCTCTAGACAATGAGCAGTTCTTC	CASSSLDNEQFF	many	TRBJ2-1	.	TRBV27
TGTGCCAGCAGTTACCGGGGACTAGGCTCCTACAATGAGCAGTTCTTC	CASSYRGLGSYNEQFF	.	TRBJ2-1	TRBD2	TRBV6-5
TGCGCCAGCAGCCAAGATCCGGGGGCCTACGAGCAGTACTTC	CASSQDPGAYEQYF	few	TRBJ2-7	.	TRBV4-1
TGTGCCAGCAGTACAACCCGCGGGCAGCCCCAGCATTTT	CASSTTRGQPQHF	many	TRBJ1-5	.	TRBV2
TGCAGTGCCCCGGATGGCTACACCTTC	CSAPDGYTF	many	TRBJ1-2	.	TRBV20-1
TGTGCCAGCACCCAAAGCGGAGGGTACAATCAGCCCCAGCATTTT	CASTQSGGYNQPQHF	many	TRBJ1-5	.	TRBV28
TGTGCCAGCAGCGAATCAGGGGGCCGGGACTACGAGCAGTACTTC	CASSESGGRDYEQYF	many	TRBJ2-7	TRBD1	TRBV11-3
TGTGCCAGCAGGACAGGTCCCTATGGCTACACCTTC	CASRTGPYGYTF	many	TRBJ1-2	.	TRBV27
TGCGCCAGCAGCCAAGAGTATGAGCAGTTCTTC	CASSQEYEQFF	many	TRBJ2-1	.	TRBV4-1
TGTGCCAGCAGCGTAGCTTGGATCGGCGAGCAGTACTTC	CASSVAWIGEQYF	few	TRBJ2-7	.	TRBV9
TGTGCCAGTAGTATAGTATATAGCAATCAGCCCCAGCATTTT	CASSIVYSNQPQHF	many	TRBJ1-5	.	TRBV19
TGCGCCAGCTTTAAGGGGGCTGCCGCTACCTACGAGCAGTACTTC	CASFKGAAATYEQYF	many	TRBJ2-7	TRBD1	TRBV10-2
TGTGCCAGCAGCTTATATCAGGATCAGCCCCAGCATTTT	CASSLYQDQPQHF	few	TRBJ1-5	.	TRBV7-3
TGTGCCATCAGTGGGGGACTAGTGGGCGAGCAGTACTTC	CAISGGLVGEQYF	many	TRBJ2-7	TRBD2	TRBV10-3